This T cell receptor beta chain comes out of a study of siplizumab effects on memory and regulatory T cells. Study results and limitations: Naive T cells were seen as more diverse than memory cells and as major alloresponse contributors. Unstimulated subsets contained matches for only a minor fraction of alloreactive clones.

It was about 100,000 TCR templates that were assayed per sample. Some clones are missing from TCRdb's copy, which holds only in-frame ones; the method was immunoSEQ multiplex PCR. The sample lists over 90,000 clones; about 94% were seen once. This clone was recorded only once. Antigen unknown. Trimming took off 8 bases at V and 3 bases at J, with 7 bases between the two ends. The CDR3 is made up of 11 amino acids. In germline, CDR1 is MDHEN, CDR2 SYDVKM. The clonotype comes from a human donor in good health. Sequenced sample: CD4+ T cells sorted from blood. The chain carries TRBV28 and TRBJ1-1; D is unresolved. CDR3 sequence: CASSRHTEAFF. CDR3 DNA: TGTGCCAGCTCGCGGCACACTGAAGCTTTCTTT.